The present T cell receptor (beta chain) was sequenced within a study of cytotoxic CD8 clonotypes in ibrutinib-treated CLL. The CDR3 is 13 residues long. Deletions cut 5 bases from V and 4 bases from J, with 12 bases between. The V gene's germline CDR1 is SGHAT and CDR2 FQNNGV. Only in-frame clones appear in the TCRdb table, and some are missing; sequencing was by immunoSEQ multiplex PCR. The table has approximately 100,000 clones, 75% to 80% seen once. At least ten counts were recorded for this clone. Its antigen is as yet unknown. Study-wide results and caveats: The study found public clonotypes uncommon, contracting or stable on treatment. Sampling times (in sustained-remission versus progressing patients) were not the same.

The source of this sequence is a human donor with chronic lymphocytic leukemia. The starting material was PBMCs, obtained after 24 months of ibrutinib treatment. The rearrangement uses TRBV11-2 and TRBJ2-7, with D hard to call. CDR3 loop: CASSPFVGYEQYF. The CDR3 DNA reads TGTGCCAGCAGCCCGTTTGTGGGATACGAGCAGTACTTC.